One sample yielded the 17 T cell receptor beta chains listed below, sequenced in a study of vaccination and CD4 T cells after COVID-19. An Oncomine TCR Beta short-read assay was used to sequence the DNA from cultured CD4+ T cells. TCRdb called the PCR reads again in MiXCR, with one record for every CDR3 protein. The table records 15,000 to 20,000 distinct CDR3 sequences, 36% of them present only once. No antigen is known for these receptors. Sample treatment: approximately 10-day PBMC culture with coronavirus spike peptide pools or control peptides (ViraFEST assay). The sample consisted of CD4+ T cells from blood, cultured in vitro, taken before SARS-CoV-2 vaccination. Every receptor here comes from a human donor who received a COVID-19 vaccine.

This clonotype has only a few counts. The genes are TRBV20-1 and TRBJ1-2; 10 bases align to TRBD1. This CDR3 contains 15 residues. CDR1 is DFQATT and CDR2 is SNEGSKA in the germline V gene (reference sequence). Losses at the gene ends were 0 bases for V and 8 bases for J; bases not matched to a gene: 9. CDR3 sequence reads: CSARDPGTGARGYTF. Written as DNA, the CDR3 is TGCAGTGCTAGAGATCCAGGGACAGGGGCGAGGGGCTACACCTTC.

The chain couples TRBV20-1 to TRBJ2-3, with 12 bases lining up with TRBD2. CDR1 is DFQATT, CDR2 SNEGSKA, per germline (reference sequence). The V gene end was trimmed by 5 bases and the J gene end by 3 bases; junction bases not matched to a gene: 0. The CDR3 has 13 amino acids. CDR3 region: CSAGTSGTDTQYF. The CDR3 coding sequence is TGCAGTGCTGGGACTAGCGGGACAGATACGCAGTATTTT.

The chain has TRBV21-1 and TRBJ1-3; TRBD1, the D gene given by the table, was not confirmed from the DNA. TRBV21-1 is labeled a pseudogene. The CDR3 covers 16 residues. The CDR3 protein is CASSTGPPSSGNTIYF. CDR3 nucleotide sequence: TGTGCCAGCAGCACGGGACCCCCGTCCTCTGGAAACACCATATATTTT.

The rearrangement links TRBV7-2 to TRBJ1-4; TRBD1 agrees at 7 bases. The CDR3 runs to 14 residues. Trimming took 5 bases from V and 7 from J; bases not matched to a gene: 7. Germline V gene data show CDR1 as SGHTA and CDR2 as FQGNSA. Written as DNA, the CDR3 is TGTGCCAGCAGCCGACAGGGTATAAGTGAAAAACTGTTTTTT. This sequence encodes CASSRQGISEKLFF.

The V call is TRBV10-2, the J call TRBJ1-2; 9 positions match TRBD1. The germline gives CDR1 WSHSY, CDR2 SAAADI. This CDR3 has 13 amino acids. V shed 4 bases, J shed 6 bases, and the junction held 3 bases outside the gene matches. CDR3 protein: CASSAGTGNGYTF. The CDR3 region has the DNA TGCGCCAGCAGTGCCGGGACAGGGAATGGCTACACCTTC.

This rearrangement joins TRBV10-3 to TRBJ2-3; possibly TRBD2 for D (6 bases). The germline CDR1 and CDR2 sequences are ENHRY and SYGVKD. Deletions cut 4 bases from V and 3 bases from J, with 11 bases between. The CDR3 has 14 residues. The CDR3 bases are TGTGCCATCAGTGCGGCAGGGAGGACAGATACGCAGTATTTT. The encoded protein is CAISAAGRTDTQYF.

As regards this clonotype: The junction shows a germline mismatch at one end, possibly a read error. J is TRBJ1-5 and V is TRBV27; the match to TRBD1 covers 9 bases. CDR3 size: 16 residues. The germline CDR1 and CDR2 sequences are MNHEY and SMNVEV (reference sequence). The CDR3 spells CASSSRGTGRKSAPAF. CDR3 DNA sequence: TGTGCCAGCAGTAGCCGGGGGACAGGGAGGAAATCAGCCCCAGCATTT.

The chain combines TRBV4-1 with TRBJ2-2; 8 bases agree with TRBD1. This CDR3 contains 16 residues. Germline-derived CDR1 and CDR2 are MGHRA and YSYEKL. V dropped 0 bases and J dropped 5; count of bases not matched to a gene: 5. The CDR3 sequence: CASSQDRGPGTGELFF. The CDR3 DNA sequence: TGCGCCAGCAGCCAAGACAGGGGGCCGGGGACCGGGGAGCTGTTTTTT.

This rearrangement joins TRBV7-6 to TRBJ1-1, with D unclear. CDR1 is SGHVS, CDR2 FNYEAQ, per germline. The CDR3 has 13 residues. Trimming took 0 bases from V and 5 from J, leaving 7 bases between them. CDR3 sequence (DNA): TGTGCCAGCAGCTTAGCTAAGGGTACTGAAGCTTTCTTT. Protein: CASSLAKGTEAFF.

The chain carries TRBV12-3 or TRBV12-4 and TRBJ1-3; D unclear. Trimming cost V 8 bases and J 2 bases, with 10 bases left between them. CDR3 size: 13 residues. The CDR3 nucleotides read TGTGCCAGCCTGAGATCAGCTGGAAACACCATATATTTT. This gives the protein CASLRSAGNTIYF.

V is TRBV15 and J is TRBJ2-7, with a possible D match to TRBD2 (6 bases). Trimming took off 0 bases at V and 4 bases at J, with 16 bases between the two ends. The germline CDR1 and CDR2 sequences are LNHNV and YYDKDF (reference sequence). The CDR3 runs 16 residues. The CDR3 reads CATSRDFGGGEYEQYF. The DNA of the CDR3 is TGTGCCACCAGCAGAGATTTCGGGGGTGGCGAGTACGAGCAGTACTTC.

In its sample, this clonotype was seen a few times. The V and J genes are TRBV10-1 and TRBJ1-2; 7 bases match TRBD1. With V trimmed by 0 bases and J by 6 bases, 10 bases remained unmatched. This CDR3 spans 16 amino acids. Germline values: CDR1 WNHNN, CDR2 SYGVQD (reference sequence). CDR3 bases: TGCGCCAGCAGTGAGTCGCCGACAGGGTCTAGGGATGGCTACACCTTC. Its protein is CASSESPTGSRDGYTF.

The rearrangement joins TRBV2 to TRBJ1-1; D remains ambiguous. The germline CDR1 and CDR2 sequences are SNHLY and FYNNEI. The ends were cut back, 1 base at V and 1 base at J, with 1 base in the middle. The CDR3 is made up of 12 amino acids. In nucleotides, the CDR3 is TGTGCCAGCAGTGAAGGGAACACTGAAGCTTTCTTT. Translated, it gives CASSEGNTEAFF.

This clonotype was recorded a few times. The genes are TRBV7-2 and TRBJ2-5; 10 positions agree with TRBD2. Germline V gives CDR1 SGHTA, CDR2 FQGNSA. Losses at the gene ends were 5 bases for V and 5 bases for J; bases not matched to a gene: 5. The CDR3 runs 14 residues. The CDR3 sequence: CASSHASGGETQYF. The CDR3 DNA follows: TGTGCCAGCAGCCACGCTAGCGGGGGTGAGACCCAGTACTTC.

The chain combines TRBV27 with TRBJ1-1; possible D gene TRBD1, 5 bases. Trimming shortened V by 0 bases and J by 4 bases, and 9 bases separated the two germline ends. Per germline, CDR1 MNHEY and CDR2 SMNVEV (reference sequence). The CDR3 has 14 residues. DNA of the CDR3: TGTGCCAGCAGTTTATCAGGGGTCGGCACTGAAGCTTTCTTT. Encoded protein: CASSLSGVGTEAFF.

In this sample, this clonotype turned up a few times. The chain couples TRBV7-9 to TRBJ2-3; TRBD2 is a possible D gene (6 bases). The CDR3 has 16 residues. The ends were cut back, 0 bases at V and 6 bases at J, with 16 bases in the middle. Germline CDR1 SEHNR, CDR2 FQNEAQ (reference sequence). In nucleotides, the CDR3 is TGTGCCAGCAGCTTAGCGCTAGCGTCAAAAGGGGATACGCAGTATTTT. Protein product: CASSLALASKGDTQYF.

The chain carries TRBV20-1 and TRBJ2-7, with 12 bases aligning to TRBD1. CDR1 is DFQATT, CDR2 SNEGSKA, per germline (reference sequence). CDR3 length equals 16 residues. Trimming took 5 bases from V and 7 from J; bases not matched to a gene: 15. The CDR3, as DNA: TGCAGTGCTCGACCAAGCCTGGGACAGGGGGCGCGTGAGCAGTACTTC. Translated: CSARPSLGQGAREQYF.